A single sample gave rise to the 3 T cell receptor beta chains below, sequenced in a study of cytomegalovirus exposure and HLA in healthy donors (dated by TCRdb to 2016 to 2017). Libraries were made using the immunoSEQ multiplex PCR assay. The multiplex PCR relied on a mix of 60 forward primers for TCR Vbeta segments and 13 reverse primers for TCR Jbeta segments. TCRdb took this table from immuneACCESS and kept in-frame rearrangements with V and J called. Such tables lack part of the clones; where checked against another copy, unresolved V genes explain under half of the gap, and the rest is unexplained. The sample data list about 93,000 clones, and around 80% of these were observed just once. About 7.3% of the sample rests with the top ten. Sequencing was performed on PBMCs. These receptors originate from a man aged 25-45 years in good health and CMV-seronegative.

V and J are TRBV27 and TRBJ1-1, with 7 bases aligning to TRBD1. The CDR3 runs to 13 residues. V trimming: 7 bases; J trimming: 5 bases; junction bases outside the gene matches: 7. Germline CDR1 is MNHEY and CDR2 is SMNVEV (reference sequence). The CDR3 here is CASKDRARTEAFF. CDR3 sequence (DNA): TGTGCCAGCAAAGACAGGGCGAGAACTGAAGCTTTCTTT.

The V and J genes are TRBV5-1 and TRBJ1-1; D remains unclear. Germline CDR1 is SGHRS and CDR2 is YFSETQ. The CDR3 has 13 residues. Between the trimmed V and J ends, which lost 3 bases and 3 bases, there was a span of 9 bases. For the CDR3, the DNA is TGCGCCAGCAGCTCCAACACACACACTGAAGCTTTCTTT. Translating it yields CASSSNTHTEAFF. Full variable domain (missing parts from reference TRBV5-1 and TRBJ1-1): KAGVTQTPRYLIKTRGQQVTLSCSPISGHRSVSWYQQTPGQGLQFLFEYFSETQRNKGNFPGRFSGRQFSNSRSEMNVSTLELGDSALYLCASSSNTHTEAFFGQGTRLTVV.

The V call is TRBV13, the J call TRBJ2-7; 13 positions agree with TRBD2. The J segment lost 6 bases and the V segment lost 5 bases, leaving 13 bases of the junction unmatched. The germline V gene has CDR1 PRHDT and CDR2 FYEKMQ (reference sequence). This CDR3 contains 17 residues. This CDR3 is CASSLRTSGSLPGEQYF. The CDR3 DNA sequence: TGTGCCAGCAGCCTTCGGACTAGCGGGAGCCTGCCTGGCGAGCAGTACTTC.